This passage covers 28 T cell receptor beta chains from one sample sequenced in a study of CD8 T cells in Susac syndrome. The RNA input was 0.5 to 1 ug, and it was reverse transcribed with random hexamers. TCRdb itself ran the immunoSEQ multiplex PCR reads through MiXCR, one entry per CDR3 protein. The table lists roughly 130,000 distinct CDR3 sequences, around 96% of them singletons, with roughly 0.14% in the top ten. Sample: CD4+ T cells from PBMCs. The receptors here all came from a human donor with Susac syndrome.

This sequence joins TRBV4-2 and TRBJ2-6; 8 bases fit TRBD2. J lost 1 base, V lost 0 bases, and 5 bases had no gene match. CDR3 length equals 18 residues. CDR1 and CDR2 from the germline V gene are LGHNA and YNFKEQ. CDR3 in amino acids: CASSQDGAGESGANVLTF. CDR3 DNA sequence: TGTGCCAGCAGCCAAGACGGAGCGGGAGAGTCTGGGGCCAACGTCCTGACTTTC.

The chain combines TRBV9 with TRBJ2-5; D unclear. This CDR3 is 12 amino acids long. Trimming shortened V by 0 bases and J by 4 bases, and 4 bases separated the two germline ends. Germline-derived CDR1 and CDR2 are SGDLS and YYNGEE. DNA of the CDR3: TGTGCCAGCAGCGTAGGGTCAGAGACCCAGTACTTC. Amino acid sequence: CASSVGSETQYF.

The chain couples TRBV18 to TRBJ1-2; no firm D call. The CDR3 is 15 residues long. With 4 bases removed from V and 5 bases from J, the gap between germline ends came to 17 bases. Looked up from germline, CDR1 is KGHSH and CDR2 is LQKENI. DNA of the CDR3: TGTGCCAGCTCACTAGACTCCAGATCATCGTATGGCTACACCTTC. Its protein is CASSLDSRSSYGYTF.

The V gene is TRBV7-9, the J gene TRBJ2-7; D ambiguous. CDR3 size: 13 residues. The ends were cut back, 4 bases at V and 3 bases at J, with 10 bases in the middle. CDR1 is SEHNR, CDR2 FQNEAQ, per germline (reference sequence). The chain's CDR3 is CASSSLLGYEQYF. CDR3 in DNA: TGTGCCAGCAGCTCATTATTGGGCTACGAGCAGTACTTC.

This chain joins TRBV15 and TRBJ2-1; 7 bases map to TRBD2. Trimming took 4 bases from V and 7 from J; bases not matched to a gene: 1. Germline V gene data show CDR1 as LNHNV and CDR2 as YYDKDF (reference sequence). The CDR3 is made up of 12 amino acids. CDR3 region: CATSMGLNEQFF. CDR3 nucleotides: TGTGCCACCAGCATGGGACTAAATGAGCAGTTCTTC.

The chain uses TRBV5-5 and TRBJ2-1; 9 positions match TRBD2. The CDR3 is 14 residues long. The germline V gene has CDR1 SGHKS and CDR2 YYEKEE (reference sequence). With V trimmed by 2 bases and J by 8 bases, 5 bases remained unmatched. CDR3: CASSFSGSGDEQFF. CDR3 nucleotides: TGTGCCAGCAGCTTTAGCGGGAGCGGAGATGAGCAGTTCTTC. The full variable domain, its missing parts supplied by reference TRBV5-5 and TRBJ2-1, is DAGVTQSPTHLIKTRGQQVTLRCSPISGHKSVSWYQQVLGQGPQFIFQYYEKEERGRGNFPDRFSARQFPNYSSELNVNALLLGDSALYLCASSFSGSGDEQFFGPGTRLTVL.

The chain has TRBV29-1 and TRBJ2-7, with TRBD1 matching over 9 bases. Germline CDR1 SQVTM, CDR2 ANQGSEA. Trimming cost V 6 bases and J 2 bases; bases outside gene matches: 11. The CDR3 consists of 15 residues. Here the CDR3 DNA reads TGCAGCGTGGGGGGACAGGGCCCAACAGCCTACGAGCAGTACTTC. Its protein is CSVGGQGPTAYEQYF.

The chain couples TRBV29-1 to TRBJ2-7, with TRBD1 identical over 10 bases. The J segment lost 1 base and the V segment lost 7 bases, leaving 7 bases of the junction unmatched. The CDR3 loop spans 14 amino acids. Germline V gene lookup returns CDR1 SQVTM and CDR2 ANQGSEA. This chain's CDR3 is CSARQGAVSYEQYF. The DNA of the CDR3 is TGCAGCGCAAGACAGGGGGCTGTGTCCTACGAGCAGTACTTC.

V usage is TRBV6-5 and J usage is TRBJ2-5; a weak D match, TRBD2 (5 bases). CDR3 length: 14 amino acids. CDR1 and CDR2 from the germline V gene are MNHEY and SVGAGI. V was clipped by 5 bases and J by 4 bases, with 14 bases between them. The CDR3 region is CASSQLGRGETQYF. CDR3 nucleotides: TGTGCCAGCAGTCAACTAGGACGGGGAGAGACCCAGTACTTC.

V and J are TRBV3-1 and TRBJ2-7, with TRBD1 matching 9 bases. Germline assignment: CDR1 LGHDT and CDR2 YNNKEL (reference sequence). The ends lost 4 bases at V and 2 bases at J; junction bases unmatched: 6. CDR3 length: 15 residues. The DNA of the CDR3 is TGTGCCAGCAGCCGCGCTTGGACAGGGGCCTACGAGCAGTACTTC. Translating gives CASSRAWTGAYEQYF.

The CDR3 region is CASSLGLAGGGLADTQYF. DNA for the CDR3: TGTGCCAGCAGCTTAGGGCTAGCGGGAGGAGGGTTAGCAGATACGCAGTATTTT. The rearrangement uses TRBV7-8 and TRBJ2-3, with 11 nucleotides matching TRBD2. The length of the CDR3 is 18 residues. Per the germline V gene, CDR1 is SGHVS and CDR2 is FQNEAQ. V trimming: 1 base; J trimming: 4 bases; junction bases outside the gene matches: 10. Together with reference TRBV7-8 and TRBJ2-3, the CDR3 gives the full variable domain: GAGVSQSPRYKVAKRGQDVALRCDPISGHVSLFWYQQALGQGPEFLTYFQNEAQLDKSGLPSDRFFAERPEGSVSTLKIQRTQQEDSAVYLCASSLGLAGGGLADTQYFGPGTRLTVL.

This rearrangement joins TRBV20-1 to TRBJ1-5, with D unclear. Germline V gives CDR1 DFQATT, CDR2 SNEGSKA (reference sequence). This CDR3 spans 14 amino acids. V lost 6 bases to trimming and J lost 3 bases, with 15 bases between them. CDR3 in amino acids: CSASHTQLNQPQHF. DNA for the CDR3: TGCAGTGCCTCCCATACCCAACTCAATCAGCCCCAGCATTTT.

The chain combines TRBV15 with TRBJ1-3; D uncertain. Trimming shortened V by 5 bases and J by 3 bases, and 5 bases separated the two germline ends. Germline values: CDR1 LNHNV, CDR2 YYDKDF (reference sequence). The CDR3 runs 12 residues. Here the CDR3 reads CATSQNGNTIYF. The CDR3 DNA reads as TGTGCCACCAGCCAAAATGGAAACACCATATATTTT.

This clonotype was seen only once. This chain connects TRBV3-1 to TRBJ2-3, with D possibly called TRBD1 or TRBD2 (5 bases each). V dropped 6 bases and J dropped 0 bases, with 13 bases sitting between them. Germline V gene sequence: CDR1 LGHDT, CDR2 YNNKEL (reference sequence). This CDR3 has 15 residues. CDR3 in DNA: TGTGCCAGCAGTCAGGGCGGGTCTAGCACAGATACGCAGTATTTT. Its protein is CASSQGGSSTDTQYF.

The rearrangement uses TRBV11-1 and TRBJ2-5; D gene unclear. V was shortened by 5 bases and J by 6 bases, with 10 bases between the two germline ends. CDR1 and CDR2 (germline): SGHAT, FQDESV (reference sequence). The CDR3 covers 12 residues. CDR3 amino acids: CASSPNRQTQYF. The CDR3, as DNA: TGTGCCAGCAGCCCGAATCGACAGACCCAGTACTTC. The full variable domain, with the rest looked up from reference TRBV11-1 and TRBJ2-5, is EAEVAQSPRYKITEKSQAVAFWCDPISGHATLYWYRQILGQGPELLVQFQDESVVDDSQLPKDRFSAERLKGVDSTLKIQPAELGDSAMYLCASSPNRQTQYFGPGTRLLVL.

The V gene is TRBV20-1, the J gene TRBJ2-7; 13 bases agree with TRBD2. Germline loops: CDR1 DFQATT, CDR2 SNEGSKA (reference sequence). The CDR3 runs 16 residues. V was clipped by 6 bases and J by 2 bases; unmatched bases: 10. The CDR3 DNA follows: TGCAGTGCCCGCTGGACTAGCGGGAGTAGGCCCTACGAGCAGTACTTC. Translating gives CSARWTSGSRPYEQYF.

The chain recombines TRBV27 with TRBJ1-1, with a possible D match to TRBD1 (5 bases). CDR1 and CDR2 (germline): MNHEY, SMNVEV (reference sequence). Trimming left V 5 bases short and J 4 bases short, with 11 bases between. The CDR3 has 13 amino acids. The CDR3 DNA is TGTGCCAGCAGTCGTAGGGGTAGCACTGAAGCTTTCTTT. Translated: CASSRRGSTEAFF.

This CDR3 is CASTQGEGRRNYGYTF. The CDR3 region has the DNA TGTGCCAGCACCCAGGGAGAGGGAAGGCGCAACTATGGCTACACCTTC. This chain uses TRBV6-2 or TRBV6-3 with TRBJ1-2, with D perhaps matching TRBD1 (5 bases). Looked up from germline, CDR1 is MNHEY and CDR2 is SVGEGT. The CDR3 totals 16 residues. Trimming stripped 7 bases from V and 2 bases from J, with 20 bases between.

V and J are TRBV29-1 and TRBJ2-7; TRBD1 matches at 9 bases. Germline CDR1 and CDR2: SQVTM and ANQGSEA. V trimming: 6 bases; J trimming: 6 bases; junction bases outside the gene matches: 6. The CDR3 sequence is 12 residues long. CDR3 bases: TGCAGCGTAGGGACAGGGAAGAGCGAGCAGTACTTC. It specifies CSVGTGKSEQYF.

V gene TRBV7-2 combines with J gene TRBJ2-1, with D uncertain. CDR3 length equals 15 residues. Looked up from germline, CDR1 is SGHTA and CDR2 is FQGNSA. V lost 1 base and J lost 2, with 9 bases in between. The CDR3, as DNA: TGTGCCAGCAGCTTAGAAGCTCAGCCCTACAATGAGCAGTTCTTC. Its translation: CASSLEAQPYNEQFF. The whole variable domain, filled in from reference TRBV7-2 and TRBJ2-1, reads GAGVSQSPSNKVTEKGKDVELRCDPISGHTALYWYRQSLGQGLEFLIYFQGNSAPDKSGLPSDRFSAERTGGSVSTLTIQRTQQEDSAVYLCASSLEAQPYNEQFFGPGTRLTVL.

This sequence joins TRBV6-2 or TRBV6-3 and TRBJ2-1; TRBD2 matches at 13 bases. The CDR3 spans 17 residues. The V and J ends lost 6 bases and 2 bases, in that order; junction bases with no gene match: 7. Germline V lookup: CDR1 MNHEY, CDR2 SVGEGT. The CDR3 sequence is CASRRTSGSIPYNEQFF. CDR3 nucleotides: TGTGCCAGCAGACGGACTAGCGGGAGCATTCCCTACAATGAGCAGTTCTTC.

This clonotype was seen only once. The CDR3 reads CASSGGLGLSLSPYTF. CDR3 DNA: TGTGCCAGCAGCGGGGGTCTCGGTTTGAGCTTATCCCCCTACACCTTC. The chain uses TRBV9 and TRBJ1-2; D not resolved. CDR1 is SGDLS and CDR2 is YYNGEE in the germline V gene. V lost 3 bases, J lost 10 bases, and 25 bases lay in between. The CDR3 is made up of 16 amino acids.

The chain combines TRBV20-1 with TRBJ1-2, with TRBD1 identical over 8 bases. The V gene end was trimmed by 1 base and the J gene end by 2 bases; junction bases not matched to a gene: 9. The CDR3 has 16 residues. CDR1 and CDR2 (germline): DFQATT, SNEGSKA (reference sequence). CDR3 nucleotides: TGCAGTGCTAGAGGGGGGGACAGGAGAAAAAACTATGGCTACACCTTC. Amino acid sequence: CSARGGDRRKNYGYTF.

This CDR3 is CASSPFAGGPTETQYF. CDR3 nucleotides: TGTGCCAGCAGCCCCTTCGCGGGAGGGCCGACGGAGACCCAGTACTTC. The chain employs TRBV3-1 and TRBJ2-5, with 9 bases fitting TRBD2. CDR1 and CDR2 (germline): LGHDT, YNNKEL (reference sequence). J was trimmed by 5 bases and V by 4 bases; bases with no gene match: 11. This CDR3 contains 16 residues.

This rearrangement joins TRBV10-3 to TRBJ2-5, with D perhaps matching TRBD1 or TRBD2 (5 bases each). Germline assignment: CDR1 ENHRY and CDR2 SYGVKD. The length of the CDR3 is 12 residues. V was cut by 6 bases and J by 3 bases, with 8 bases left in between. The CDR3 nucleotides read TGTGCCATCAGGGGGGTAGAAGAGACCCAGTACTTC. Translated: CAIRGVEETQYF.

The rearrangement links TRBV20-1 to TRBJ2-6; 9 bases are a match to TRBD1. This CDR3 region has 16 residues. Trimming took 6 bases from V and 2 from J; bases not matched to a gene: 8. The V gene's germline CDR1 is DFQATT and CDR2 SNEGSKA (reference sequence). The CDR3 spells CSAAGQGYAGANVLTF. In DNA form, the CDR3 reads TGCAGTGCCGCGGGACAGGGCTACGCTGGGGCCAACGTCCTGACTTTC.

The rearrangement links TRBV4-2 to TRBJ2-1; a possible D gene is TRBD2 (5 bases). CDR1 and CDR2 (germline): LGHNA, YNFKEQ. The CDR3 is made up of 13 amino acids. V was shortened by 4 bases and J by 8 bases, with 12 bases between the two germline ends. The CDR3 coding sequence is TGTGCCAGCAGCCGGGAGCCCTGGGATGAGCAGTTCTTC. Protein sequence: CASSREPWDEQFF.

This rearrangement joins TRBV18 to TRBJ2-5; either TRBD1 or TRBD2 may fit D (5 bases each). Germline CDR1 is KGHSH and CDR2 is LQKENI. The CDR3 runs 15 residues. The V end was cut by 3 bases, the J end by 1 base, with 12 bases between. For the CDR3, the DNA is TGTGCCAGCTCACCCCGCTCGGGGACCCAAGAGACCCAGTACTTC. Protein sequence: CASSPRSGTQETQYF. The complete variable domain, with remaining parts taken from reference TRBV18 and TRBJ2-5, reads NAGVMQNPRHLVRRRGQEARLRCSPMKGHSHVYWYRQLPEEGLKFMVYLQKENIIDESGMPKERFSAEFPKEGPSILRIQQVVRGDSAAYFCASSPRSGTQETQYFGPGTRLLVL.